This T cell receptor (beta chain) was identified in a study of CD8+CD57+ T cells in acquired aplastic anemia. Looking at the study overall: Across the sorted CD4+ and CD8+ cells, DNA amounts averaged approximately 3 ug.

Profiling that covered TCR beta VDJ and CDR3 relied on genomic DNA as its template. TCRdb reanalysed the reads using MiXCR and keeps one entry per CDR3 protein. There are 130,000 or so distinct CDR3 sequences in the sample; about 43% occur only once, and 2% to 3% lies in the top ten. This clonotype was counted many times. Patients picked for sequencing had shown CD8+CD57+ cell expansion detected by flow cytometry. Patient blood was sampled before any therapy had been received. The CDR3 is 15 residues long. Germline trimming cut 4 bases from V and 3 bases from J; bases unmatched to any gene: 3. Germline V CDR1 and CDR2: SGHTA, FQGNSA.

The chain carries TRBV7-2 and TRBJ2-1, with 10 bases that match TRBD2. This receptor was obtained from a human donor with aplastic anemia. Input material: sorted CD4+, CD8+, or CD8+CD57+ T cells (not recorded which) from PBMCs. The CDR3 DNA reads TGTGCCAGCAGCTCACCTAGCGGGGGCTACAATGAGCAGTTCTTC. Amino acids: CASSSPSGGYNEQFF.